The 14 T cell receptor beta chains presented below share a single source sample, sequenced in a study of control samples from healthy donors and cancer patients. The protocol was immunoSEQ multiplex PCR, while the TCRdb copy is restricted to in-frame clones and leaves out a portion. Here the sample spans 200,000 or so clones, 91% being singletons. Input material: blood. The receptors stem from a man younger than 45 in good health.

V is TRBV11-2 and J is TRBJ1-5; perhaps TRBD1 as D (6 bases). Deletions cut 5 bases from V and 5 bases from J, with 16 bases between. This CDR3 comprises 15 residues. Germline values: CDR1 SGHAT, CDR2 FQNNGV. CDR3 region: CASSTESGGYQPQHF. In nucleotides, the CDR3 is TGTGCCAGCAGCACCGAAAGTGGGGGCTATCAGCCCCAGCATTTT.

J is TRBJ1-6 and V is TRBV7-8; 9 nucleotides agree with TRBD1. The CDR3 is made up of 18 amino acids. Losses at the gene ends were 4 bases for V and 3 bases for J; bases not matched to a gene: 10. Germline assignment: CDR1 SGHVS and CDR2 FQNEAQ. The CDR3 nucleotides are TGTGCCAGCAGCTCAACGGACAACAGGGGGCTCTATAATTCACCCCTCCACTTT. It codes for CASSSTDNRGLYNSPLHF. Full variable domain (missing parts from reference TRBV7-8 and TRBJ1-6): GAGVSQSPRYKVAKRGQDVALRCDPISGHVSLFWYQQALGQGPEFLTYFQNEAQLDKSGLPSDRFFAERPEGSVSTLKIQRTQQEDSAVYLCASSSTDNRGLYNSPLHFGNGTRLTVT.

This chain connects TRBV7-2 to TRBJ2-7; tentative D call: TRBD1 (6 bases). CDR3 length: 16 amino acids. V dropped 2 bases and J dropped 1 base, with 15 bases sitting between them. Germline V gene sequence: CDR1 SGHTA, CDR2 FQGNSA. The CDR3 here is CASSLMTGAISYEQYF. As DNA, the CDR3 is TGTGCCAGCAGCTTAATGACAGGAGCCATTTCCTACGAGCAGTACTTC.

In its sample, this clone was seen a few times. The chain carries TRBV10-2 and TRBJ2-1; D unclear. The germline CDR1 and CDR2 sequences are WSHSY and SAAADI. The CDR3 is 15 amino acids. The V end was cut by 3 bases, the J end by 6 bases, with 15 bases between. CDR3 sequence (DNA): TGCGCCAGCAGTGAATCCCAGGTTCTTAGCAATGAGCAGTTCTTC. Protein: CASSESQVLSNEQFF.

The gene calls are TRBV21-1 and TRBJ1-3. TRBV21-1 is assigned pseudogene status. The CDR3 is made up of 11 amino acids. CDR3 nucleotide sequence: TGTGCCAGCAGGAACGGAAACACCATATATTTT. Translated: CASRNGNTIYF.

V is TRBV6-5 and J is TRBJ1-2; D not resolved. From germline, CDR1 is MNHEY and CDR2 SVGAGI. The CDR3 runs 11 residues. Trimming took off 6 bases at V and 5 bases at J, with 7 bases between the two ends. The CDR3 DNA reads TGTGCCAGCAGACAAGTTTATGGCTACACCTTC. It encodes CASRQVYGYTF.

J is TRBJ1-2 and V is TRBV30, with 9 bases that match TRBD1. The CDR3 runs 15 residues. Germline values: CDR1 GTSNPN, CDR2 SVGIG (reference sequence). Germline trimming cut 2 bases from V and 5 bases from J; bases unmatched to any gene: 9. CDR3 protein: CAWSYETGGAYGYTF. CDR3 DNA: TGTGCCTGGAGTTATGAAACAGGGGGCGCGTATGGCTACACCTTC. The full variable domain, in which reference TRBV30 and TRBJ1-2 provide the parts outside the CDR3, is SQTIHQWPATLVQPVGSPLSLECTVEGTSNPNLYWYRQAAGRGLQLLFYSVGIGQISSEVPQNLSASRPQDRQFILSSKKLLLSDSGFYLCAWSYETGGAYGYTFGSGTRLTVV.

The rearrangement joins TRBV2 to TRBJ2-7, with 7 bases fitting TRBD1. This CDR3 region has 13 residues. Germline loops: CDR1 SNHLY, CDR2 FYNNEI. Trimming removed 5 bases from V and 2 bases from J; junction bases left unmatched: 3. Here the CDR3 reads CASSLGTAYEQYF. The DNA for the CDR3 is TGTGCCAGCAGTCTAGGGACAGCCTACGAGCAGTACTTC.

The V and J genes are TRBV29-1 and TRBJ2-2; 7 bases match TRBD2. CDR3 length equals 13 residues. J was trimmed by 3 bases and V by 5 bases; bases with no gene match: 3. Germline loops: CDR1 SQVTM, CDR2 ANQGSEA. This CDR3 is CSVLAGDTGELFF. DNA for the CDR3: TGCAGCGTTTTGGCGGGGGACACCGGGGAGCTGTTTTTT.

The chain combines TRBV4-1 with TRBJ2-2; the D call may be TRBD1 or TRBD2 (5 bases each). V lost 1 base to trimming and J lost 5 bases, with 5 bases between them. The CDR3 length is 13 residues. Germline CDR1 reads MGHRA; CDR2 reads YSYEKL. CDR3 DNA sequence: TGCGCCAGCAGCCAAGGGGGGACCGGGGAGCTGTTTTTT. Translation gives CASSQGGTGELFF.

The CDR3 DNA reads as TGTGCCACCAGCAGGGGTAACGGGGAGCTGTTTTTT. Translation gives CATSRGNGELFF. The V gene is TRBV15, the J gene TRBJ2-2, with D hard to call. This CDR3 spans 12 amino acids. Trimming cost V 3 bases and J 7 bases, with 6 bases left between them. The germline gives CDR1 LNHNV, CDR2 YYDKDF (reference sequence).

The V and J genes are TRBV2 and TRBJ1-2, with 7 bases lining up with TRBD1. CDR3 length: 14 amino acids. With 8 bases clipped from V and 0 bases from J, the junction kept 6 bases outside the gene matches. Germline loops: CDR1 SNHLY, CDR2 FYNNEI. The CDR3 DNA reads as TGTGCCAGCCGGACAGGCCAGTCTAACTATGGCTACACCTTC. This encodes CASRTGQSNYGYTF. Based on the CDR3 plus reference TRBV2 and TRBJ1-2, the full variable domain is EPEVTQTPSHQVTQMGQEVILRCVPISNHLYFYWYRQILGQKVEFLVSFYNNEISEKSEIFDDQFSVERPDGSNFTLKIRSTKLEDSAMYFCASRTGQSNYGYTFGSGTRLTVV.

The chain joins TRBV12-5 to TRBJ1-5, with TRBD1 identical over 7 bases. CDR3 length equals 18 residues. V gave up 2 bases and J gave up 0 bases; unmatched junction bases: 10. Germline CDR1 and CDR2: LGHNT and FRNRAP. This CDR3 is CASGLFPGQTYSNQPQHF. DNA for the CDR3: TGTGCTAGTGGTTTGTTCCCGGGACAGACTTATAGCAATCAGCCCCAGCATTTT.

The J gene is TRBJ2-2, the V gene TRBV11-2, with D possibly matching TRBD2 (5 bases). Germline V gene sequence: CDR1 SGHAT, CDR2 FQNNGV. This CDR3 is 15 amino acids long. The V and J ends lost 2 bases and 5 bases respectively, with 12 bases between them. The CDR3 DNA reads TGTGCCAGCAGCTTATCCGGGGTCGTGACCGGGGAGCTGTTTTTT. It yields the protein CASSLSGVVTGELFF.